Below are 22 T cell receptor beta chains sequenced from a single sample in a study of blood T cell repertoires in COVID-19. Repertoires were generated with immunoSEQ multiplex PCR, while TCRdb's copy carries only in-frame clones and drops some. The sample shows around 220,000 clones, about 90% of them seen only once. Source material: peripheral blood. The origin of the receptors is a man aged 35 to 55 with active or convalescent COVID-19.

V and J are TRBV18 and TRBJ2-2; D possibly matches TRBD1 or TRBD2 (7 bases each). Germline V gene data show CDR1 as KGHSH and CDR2 as LQKENI. Trimming took 6 bases from V and 5 from J, leaving 13 bases between them. This CDR3 has 14 residues. The CDR3 DNA follows: TGTGCCAGCTCCCCAGGGGGGGCAACCGGGGAGCTGTTTTTT. Its protein is CASSPGGATGELFF.

The V gene is TRBV4-1, the J gene TRBJ2-7, with TRBD1 matching over 12 bases. The CDR3 runs 16 residues. With V trimmed by 0 bases and J by 6 bases, 6 bases remained unmatched. CDR1 is MGHRA, CDR2 YSYEKL, per germline. The CDR3 spells CASSQDVGTGGTEQYF. Here the CDR3 DNA reads TGCGCCAGCAGCCAAGATGTCGGGACAGGGGGCACCGAGCAGTACTTC.

V gene TRBV9 combines with J gene TRBJ2-7; 8 positions match TRBD1. Germline assignment: CDR1 SGDLS and CDR2 YYNGEE. Germline trimming cut 4 bases from V and 7 bases from J; bases unmatched to any gene: 7. The CDR3 has 13 amino acids. In DNA form, the CDR3 reads TGTGCCAGCAGCAATTCCCAGGGGGCAGAGCAGTACTTC. Its protein product is CASSNSQGAEQYF.

The rearrangement uses TRBV28 and TRBJ1-2, with D maybe TRBD1 (6 bases). The CDR3 spans 14 residues. Germline loops: CDR1 MDHEN, CDR2 SYDVKM. V lost 10 bases, J lost 2 bases, and 17 bases lay in between. The chain's CDR3 is CATPGRGANYGYTF. The CDR3 coding sequence is TGTGCCACCCCAGGGCGGGGGGCCAACTATGGCTACACCTTC.

V and J are TRBV11-2 and TRBJ1-1, with D unresolved. Looked up from germline, CDR1 is SGHAT and CDR2 is FQNNGV. V was shortened by 5 bases and J by 6 bases, with 13 bases between the two germline ends. The CDR3 spans 13 residues. CDR3: CASSHFNLAEAFF. Written as DNA, the CDR3 is TGTGCCAGCAGCCACTTTAATCTTGCTGAAGCTTTCTTT.

The chain is built from TRBV19 and TRBJ1-4; tentatively, D is TRBD1 (5 bases). Germline V gene sequence: CDR1 LNHDA, CDR2 SQIVND (reference sequence). The CDR3 is 17 amino acids. The V end was cut by 5 bases, the J end by 2 bases, with 18 bases between. This chain's CDR3 is CASSLRIGGTTNEKLFF. Here the CDR3 DNA reads TGTGCCAGTAGTCTCAGGATAGGAGGGACTACTAATGAAAAACTGTTTTTT.

The chain is built from TRBV29-1 and TRBJ1-3; 9 bases match TRBD1. CDR1 SQVTM and CDR2 ANQGSEA come from the germline V gene. The CDR3 contains 14 residues. V lost 7 bases to trimming and J lost 2 bases; unmatched junction nucleotides: 6. DNA of the CDR3: TGCAGCGCCCAACGGGACAGGGCTGGAAACACCATATATTTT. The encoded protein is CSAQRDRAGNTIYF.

V is TRBV4-2 and J is TRBJ2-7; D may be TRBD2 (5 bases). There are 15 residues in the CDR3. V lost 4 bases and J 1 base, leaving 14 bases between the germline ends. In germline, CDR1 is LGHNA, CDR2 YNFKEQ. The CDR3 here is CASSLRRVASYEQYF. The CDR3 coding sequence is TGTGCCAGCAGCCTGAGGCGGGTAGCTTCCTACGAGCAGTACTTC.

The chain uses TRBV7-3 and TRBJ2-5; 9 bases are a match to TRBD2. Germline loops: CDR1 SGHTA, CDR2 FQGTGA. With 1 base clipped from V and 4 bases from J, the junction kept 4 bases outside the gene matches. The length of the CDR3 is 15 residues. Here the CDR3 reads CASSLMASGIETQYF. The DNA for the CDR3 is TGTGCCAGCAGCTTAATGGCTAGCGGGATAGAGACCCAGTACTTC. Supplemented by reference TRBV7-3 and TRBJ2-5, the full variable domain reads GAGVSQTPSNKVTEKGKYVELRCDPISGHTALYWYRQSLGQGPEFLIYFQGTGAADDSGLPNDRFFAVRPEGSVSTLKIQRTERGDSAVYLCASSLMASGIETQYFGPGTRLLVL.

The rearrangement uses TRBV7-9 and TRBJ1-1, with TRBD1 identical over 7 bases. CDR3 length equals 15 residues. With V trimmed by 5 bases and J by 3 bases, 9 bases remained unmatched. Germline lookup yields CDR1 SEHNR and CDR2 FQNEAQ (reference sequence). CDR3 coding DNA: TGTGCCAGCAGCCTTGTCGAGGGACAGTACACTGAAGCTTTCTTT. This encodes CASSLVEGQYTEAFF.

CDR3 sequence: CASSFAGVGEKLFF. CDR3 in DNA: TGTGCCAGCAGCTTCGCAGGGGTGGGTGAAAAACTGTTTTTT. The gene calls are TRBV7-2 and TRBJ1-4; D might be TRBD1 (6 bases). Trimming stripped 3 bases from V and 7 bases from J, with 12 bases between. The CDR3 totals 14 residues. Germline CDR1 is SGHTA and CDR2 is FQGNSA.

V and J are TRBV11-2 and TRBJ2-5, with D perhaps TRBD2 (6 bases). Per germline, CDR1 SGHAT and CDR2 FQNNGV. Trimming left V 5 bases short and J 1 base short, with 8 bases between. This CDR3 spans 13 amino acids. As DNA, the CDR3 is TGTGCCAGCAGCGAGGGACTCCAAGAGACCCAGTACTTC. It encodes CASSEGLQETQYF.

V usage is TRBV5-1 and J usage is TRBJ1-2; 7 bases fit TRBD1. Germline V gene lookup returns CDR1 SGHRS and CDR2 YFSETQ. The CDR3 length is 14 residues. The trim removed 5 bases at V and 4 bases at J, leaving 8 bases unmatched. This chain's CDR3 is CASSQGGAVYGYTF. DNA for the CDR3: TGCGCCAGCAGTCAAGGGGGCGCGGTCTATGGCTACACCTTC.

The chain uses TRBV9 and TRBJ2-1; D possibly corresponds to TRBD2 (6 bases). Germline loops: CDR1 SGDLS, CDR2 YYNGEE. V was cut by 0 bases and J by 9 bases, with 13 bases left in between. This CDR3 has 14 amino acids. For the CDR3, the DNA is TGTGCCAGCAGCGTAGGGTTGGAGGGAGGTGAGCAGTTCTTC. Translated, it gives CASSVGLEGGEQFF.

The V and J genes are TRBV27 and TRBJ1-2, with D tentatively TRBD1 (6 bases). Looked up from germline, CDR1 is MNHEY and CDR2 is SMNVEV (reference sequence). Trimming took off 6 bases at V and 4 bases at J, with 18 bases between the two ends. CDR3 length equals 15 residues. The CDR3 DNA follows: TGTGCCAGCAGCCCGACCCTGGGACACCTCTATGGCTACACCTTC. Translated: CASSPTLGHLYGYTF.

V and J are TRBV24-1 and TRBJ2-7; 9 nucleotides match TRBD1. Looked up from germline, CDR1 is KGHDR and CDR2 is SFDVKD. The V and J ends lost 5 bases and 1 base, in that order; junction bases with no gene match: 5. The CDR3 covers 15 residues. Written as DNA, the CDR3 is TGTGCCACCAGTGTGAAGACAGGGGGATCCTACGAGCAGTACTTC. Its translation: CATSVKTGGSYEQYF.

The table lists this clone with a count of one. The chain carries TRBV2 and TRBJ1-3; D perhaps matches TRBD1 (6 bases). Germline CDR1 reads SNHLY; CDR2 reads FYNNEI. The CDR3 extends over 15 amino acids. Trimming shortened V by 8 bases and J by 2 bases, and 16 bases separated the two germline ends. CDR3 nucleotides: TGTGCCAGCGAACCGACAGGTTCCCCTGGAAACACCATATATTTT. Translating gives CASEPTGSPGNTIYF.

This chain links TRBV4-1 with TRBJ1-2; D remains ambiguous. V lost 0 bases and J lost 4, with 15 bases in between. CDR1 is MGHRA and CDR2 is YSYEKL in the germline V gene. CDR3 length: 16 amino acids. For the CDR3, the DNA is TGCGCCAGCAGCCAAGAGCAAGGGAGGACCCCCTATGGCTACACCTTC. Residues: CASSQEQGRTPYGYTF.

The chain links TRBV10-3 to TRBJ2-4; a possible D gene is TRBD2 (6 bases). The V and J ends lost 3 bases and 2 bases respectively, with 17 bases between them. The V gene's germline CDR1 is ENHRY and CDR2 SYGVKD. The length of the CDR3 is 17 residues. CDR3 in amino acids: CAISEGIGGMTKNIQYF. The CDR3 DNA sequence: TGTGCCATCAGTGAAGGAATTGGGGGGATGACCAAAAACATTCAGTACTTC.

This rearrangement joins TRBV4-1 to TRBJ1-2, with TRBD1 matching over 7 bases. This CDR3 has 19 residues. CDR1 is MGHRA and CDR2 is YSYEKL in the germline V gene. Trimming removed 0 bases from V and 4 bases from J; junction bases left unmatched: 17. CDR3 coding DNA: TGCGCCAGCAGCCAAGAAAGCCGGGGCGGGGACAGAGTCCCCTATGGCTACACCTTC. This sequence encodes CASSQESRGGDRVPYGYTF.

The CDR3 sequence: CASSQRGTPTGEQFF. CDR3 DNA: TGTGCCAGCAGTCAAAGAGGGACACCAACCGGAGAGCAGTTCTTC. This rearrangement joins TRBV6-5 to TRBJ2-1; D might be TRBD1 (6 bases). With 5 bases removed from V and 10 bases from J, the gap between germline ends came to 21 bases. Germline V gene sequence: CDR1 MNHEY, CDR2 SVGAGI. The CDR3 consists of 15 residues.

The rearrangement joins TRBV7-9 to TRBJ2-4, with 7 bases aligning to TRBD1. Germline V gene data show CDR1 as SEHNR and CDR2 as FQNEAQ (reference sequence). The CDR3 spans 13 residues. After removal of 4 bases from V and 6 bases from J, the junction contained 3 bases not matched to a gene. The CDR3 sequence: CASSSDRVNIQYF. DNA for the CDR3: TGTGCCAGCAGCTCCGACAGGGTAAACATTCAGTACTTC.